This T cell receptor beta chain is drawn from a study of T cells in Graves' hyperthyroidism and ophthalmopathy. Overall study context: The authors collected peripheral blood at initial diagnosis, before any treatment. Findings and limits, study-wide: Blood shared most expanded thyroid clonotypes above 0.001.

What was amplified from RNA transcripts were TCR beta CDR3 regions. During a first-round RT-PCR of the TCR CDR3, the HTBI primer set was used. TCRdb reprocessed the multiplex PCR reads via MiXCR and lists one record per CDR3 protein. Among around 420,000 distinct CDR3 sequences listed, 15% to 19% were seen once. Those with hyperthyroidism were 18 to 65 years old, newly diagnosed, and ill for under 2 months. Details on this clonotype: Its antigen is unknown.

The sequencing input was blood. The TCR was taken from a woman aged 18-29 years with Graves' hyperthyroidism.

This CDR3 reads CASTPGSGELFF. In DNA, the CDR3 is TGTGCCAGCACCCCAGGGTCCGGGGAGCTGTTTTTT. This chain connects TRBV2 to TRBJ2-2, with D possibly matching TRBD1 (5 bases). CDR1 and CDR2 (germline): SNHLY, FYNNEI. The CDR3 consists of 12 residues. Trimming left V 7 bases short and J 6 bases short, with 9 bases between.